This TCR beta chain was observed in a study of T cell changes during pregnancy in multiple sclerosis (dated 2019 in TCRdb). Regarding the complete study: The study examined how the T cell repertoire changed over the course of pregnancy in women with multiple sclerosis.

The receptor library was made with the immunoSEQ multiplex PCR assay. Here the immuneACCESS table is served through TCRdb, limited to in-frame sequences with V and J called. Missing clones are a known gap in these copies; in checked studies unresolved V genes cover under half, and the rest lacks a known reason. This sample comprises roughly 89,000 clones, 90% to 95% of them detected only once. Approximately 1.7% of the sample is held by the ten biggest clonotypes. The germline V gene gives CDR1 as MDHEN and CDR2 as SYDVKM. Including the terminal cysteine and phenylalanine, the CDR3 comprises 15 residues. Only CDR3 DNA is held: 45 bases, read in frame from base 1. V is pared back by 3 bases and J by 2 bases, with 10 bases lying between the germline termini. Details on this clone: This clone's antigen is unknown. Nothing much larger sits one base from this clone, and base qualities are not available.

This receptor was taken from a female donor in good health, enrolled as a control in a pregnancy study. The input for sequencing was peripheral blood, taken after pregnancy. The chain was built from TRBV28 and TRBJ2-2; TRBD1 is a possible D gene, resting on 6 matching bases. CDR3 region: CASSLTGGNTGELFF. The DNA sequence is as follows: TGTGCCAGCAGTTTGACAGGAGGAAACACCGGGGAGCTGTTTTTT.